This TCR beta chain was recovered during a study of blood T cell repertoires in COVID-19. Study context: Italy, Spain and the United States were the sources of the convalescent and acute COVID-19 samples. PBMCs, B-cell-depleted T cells, or T cells provided the cDNA or gDNA that made up the material.

Looked up from germline, CDR1 is LGHNA and CDR2 is YSLEER. V was trimmed by 0 bases and J by 8 bases, leaving 13 bases between them. CDR3 size: 14 residues. In the original processing: Estimation of nucleated cell counts relied on the amplification of reference gene primers. The repertoire was sequenced with immunoSEQ multiplex PCR; TCRdb's copy has only in-frame clones and lacks some. V and J calls and clone size are given by that table; D and trimming were obtained from the DNA. Of fewer than 85,000 clones in the sample, under 95% are singletons; the top ten hold 7% to 9.5%. The V and J genes are TRBV4-3 and TRBJ1-2, with D perhaps matching TRBD1 (5 bases). This TCR came from a human donor in a cohort sampled during active COVID-19. Sequenced sample: peripheral blood. CDR3 sequence: CASSQEGGVGGYTF. In DNA form, the CDR3 reads TGCGCCAGCAGCCAAGAGGGAGGGGTAGGCGGCTACACCTTC.